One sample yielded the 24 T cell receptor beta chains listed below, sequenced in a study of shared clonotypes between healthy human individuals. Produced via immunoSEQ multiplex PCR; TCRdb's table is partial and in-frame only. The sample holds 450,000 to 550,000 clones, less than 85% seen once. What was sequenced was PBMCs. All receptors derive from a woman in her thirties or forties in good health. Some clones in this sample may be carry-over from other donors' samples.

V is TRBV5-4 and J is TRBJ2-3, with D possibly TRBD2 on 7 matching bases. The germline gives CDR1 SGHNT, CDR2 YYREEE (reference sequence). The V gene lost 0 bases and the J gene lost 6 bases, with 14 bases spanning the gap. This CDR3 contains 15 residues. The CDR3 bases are TGTGCCAGCAGCTTGGCCGGGGCGGGGGCGGATACGCAGTATTTT. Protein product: CASSLAGAGADTQYF.

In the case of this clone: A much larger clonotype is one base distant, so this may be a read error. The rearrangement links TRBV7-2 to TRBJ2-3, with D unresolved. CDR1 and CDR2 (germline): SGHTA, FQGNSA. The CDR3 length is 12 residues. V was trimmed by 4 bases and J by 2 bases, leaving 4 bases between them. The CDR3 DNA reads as TGTGCCAGCAGCTCCAACACAGATACGCAGTATTTT. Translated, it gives CASSSNTDTQYF.

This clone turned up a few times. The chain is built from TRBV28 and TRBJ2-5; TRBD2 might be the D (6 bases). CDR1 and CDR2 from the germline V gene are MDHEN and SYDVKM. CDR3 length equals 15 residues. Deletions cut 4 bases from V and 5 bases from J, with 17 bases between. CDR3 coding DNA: TGTGCCAGCAGTTCGCCCTCCCGGGGGTCGGAGACCCAGTACTTC. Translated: CASSSPSRGSETQYF. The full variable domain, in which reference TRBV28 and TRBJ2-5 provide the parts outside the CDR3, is DVKVTQSSRYLVKRTGEKVFLECVQDMDHENMFWYRQDPGLGLRLIYFSYDVKMKEKGDIPEGYSVSREKKERFSLILESASTNQTSMYLCASSSPSRGSETQYFGPGTRLLVL.

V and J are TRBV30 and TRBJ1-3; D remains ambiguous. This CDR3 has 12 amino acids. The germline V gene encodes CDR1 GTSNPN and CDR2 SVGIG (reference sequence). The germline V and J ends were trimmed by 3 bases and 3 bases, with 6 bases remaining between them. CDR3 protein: CAWRGGGNTIYF. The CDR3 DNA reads TGTGCCTGGAGGGGCGGTGGAAACACCATATATTTT.

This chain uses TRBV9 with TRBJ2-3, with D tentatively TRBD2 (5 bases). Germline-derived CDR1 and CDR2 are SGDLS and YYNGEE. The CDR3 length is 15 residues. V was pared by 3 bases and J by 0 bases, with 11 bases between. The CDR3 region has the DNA TGTGCCAGCAGCGGGGGTGGAGGTAGCACAGATACGCAGTATTTT. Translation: CASSGGGGSTDTQYF. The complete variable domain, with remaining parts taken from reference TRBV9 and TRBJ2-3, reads DSGVTQTPKHLITATGQRVTLRCSPRSGDLSVYWYQQSLDQGLQFLIQYYNGEERAKGNILERFSAQQFPDLHSELNLSSLELGDSALYFCASSGGGGSTDTQYFGPGTRLTVL.

The CDR3: CASSPEVSGANVLTF. Written as DNA, the CDR3 is TGTGCCAGCTCACCCGAGGTCTCCGGGGCCAACGTCCTGACTTTC. This chain links TRBV18 with TRBJ2-6; the D is unclear. Germline V gene sequence: CDR1 KGHSH, CDR2 LQKENI. Trimming took off 3 bases at V and 4 bases at J, with 10 bases between the two ends. The CDR3 consists of 15 residues.

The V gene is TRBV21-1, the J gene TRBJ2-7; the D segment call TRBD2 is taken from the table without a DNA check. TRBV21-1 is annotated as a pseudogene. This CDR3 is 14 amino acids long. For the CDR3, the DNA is TGTGCCAGCAGCACTGGGGCGGGAGTCCACGAGCAGTACTTC. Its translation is CASSTGAGVHEQYF.

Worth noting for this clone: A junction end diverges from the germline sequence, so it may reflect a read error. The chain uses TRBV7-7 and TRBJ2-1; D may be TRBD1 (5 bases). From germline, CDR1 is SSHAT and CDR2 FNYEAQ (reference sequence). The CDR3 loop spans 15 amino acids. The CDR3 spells CASSLDQGSYNEQFF. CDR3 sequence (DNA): TGTGCTAGCAGCTTAGACCAGGGATCCTACAATGAGCAGTTCTTC.

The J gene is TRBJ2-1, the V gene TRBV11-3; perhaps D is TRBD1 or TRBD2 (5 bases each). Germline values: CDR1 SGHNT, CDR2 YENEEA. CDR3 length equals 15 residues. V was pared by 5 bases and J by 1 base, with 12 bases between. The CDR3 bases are TGTGCCAGCAGCCCCCGTGGGGGTTCCTACAATGAGCAGTTCTTC. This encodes CASSPRGGSYNEQFF. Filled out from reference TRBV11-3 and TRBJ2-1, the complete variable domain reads EAGVVQSPRYKIIEKKQPVAFWCNPISGHNTLYWYLQNLGQGPELLIRYENEEAVDDSQLPKDRFSAERLKGVDSTLKIQPAELGDSAVYLCASSPRGGSYNEQFFGPGTRLTVL.

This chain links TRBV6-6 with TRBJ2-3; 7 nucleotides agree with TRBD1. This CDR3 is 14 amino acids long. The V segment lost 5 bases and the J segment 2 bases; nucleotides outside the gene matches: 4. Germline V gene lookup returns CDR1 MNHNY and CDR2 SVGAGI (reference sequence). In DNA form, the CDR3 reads TGTGCCAGCAGTCAGGGACAGTTCACAGATACGCAGTATTTT. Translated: CASSQGQFTDTQYF.

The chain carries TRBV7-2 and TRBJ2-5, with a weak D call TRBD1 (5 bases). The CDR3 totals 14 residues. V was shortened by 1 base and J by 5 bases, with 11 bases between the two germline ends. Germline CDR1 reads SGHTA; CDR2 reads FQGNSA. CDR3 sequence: CASSLVASGETQYF. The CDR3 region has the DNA TGTGCCAGCAGCTTAGTTGCGTCAGGGGAGACCCAGTACTTC.

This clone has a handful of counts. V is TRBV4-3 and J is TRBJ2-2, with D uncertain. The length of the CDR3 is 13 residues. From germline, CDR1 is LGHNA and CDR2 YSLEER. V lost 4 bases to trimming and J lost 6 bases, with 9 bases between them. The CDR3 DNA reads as TGCGCCAGCAGCCTTGACGGACCCGGGGAGCTGTTTTTT. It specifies CASSLDGPGELFF.

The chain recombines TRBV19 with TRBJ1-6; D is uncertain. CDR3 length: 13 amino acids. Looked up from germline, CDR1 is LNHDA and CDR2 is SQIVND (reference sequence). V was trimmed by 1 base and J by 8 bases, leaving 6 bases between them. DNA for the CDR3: TGTGCCAGTAGTATAGGGGCGGATTCACCCCTCCACTTT. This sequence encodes CASSIGADSPLHF.

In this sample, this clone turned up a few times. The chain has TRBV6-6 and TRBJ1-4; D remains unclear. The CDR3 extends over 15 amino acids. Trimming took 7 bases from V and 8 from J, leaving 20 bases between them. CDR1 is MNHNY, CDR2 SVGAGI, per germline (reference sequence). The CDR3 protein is CASTPPGILGEKLFF. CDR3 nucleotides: TGTGCCAGCACCCCCCCGGGTATTTTGGGCGAAAAACTGTTTTTT.

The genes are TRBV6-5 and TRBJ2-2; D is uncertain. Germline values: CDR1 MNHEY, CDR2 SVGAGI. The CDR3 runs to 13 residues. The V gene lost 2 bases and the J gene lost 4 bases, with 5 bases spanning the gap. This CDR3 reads CASSYQLTGELFF. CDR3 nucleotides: TGTGCCAGCAGTTACCAGCTCACCGGGGAGCTGTTTTTT.

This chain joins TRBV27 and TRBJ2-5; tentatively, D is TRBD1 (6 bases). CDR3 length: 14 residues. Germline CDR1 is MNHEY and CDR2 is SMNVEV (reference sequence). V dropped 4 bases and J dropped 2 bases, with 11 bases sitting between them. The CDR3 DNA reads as TGTGCCAGCAGTTCCATTGGACAGCAAGAGACCCAGTACTTC. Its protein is CASSSIGQQETQYF.

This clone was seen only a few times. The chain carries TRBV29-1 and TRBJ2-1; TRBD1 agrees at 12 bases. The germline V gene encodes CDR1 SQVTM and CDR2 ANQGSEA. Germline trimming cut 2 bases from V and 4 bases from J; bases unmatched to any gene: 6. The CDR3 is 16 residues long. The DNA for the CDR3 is TGCAGCGTTGAAATGGGACAGGGGGCGAGGTACAATGAGCAGTTCTTC. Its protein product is CSVEMGQGARYNEQFF.

The CDR3 reads CASSERLAGASEQFF. The CDR3 region has the DNA TGTGCCAGCAGTGAACGACTAGCGGGAGCCAGTGAGCAGTTCTTC. This chain joins TRBV2 and TRBJ2-1; 12 bases align to TRBD2. This CDR3 has 15 residues. The J segment lost 9 bases and the V segment lost 2 bases, leaving 5 bases of the junction unmatched. Germline loops: CDR1 SNHLY, CDR2 FYNNEI.

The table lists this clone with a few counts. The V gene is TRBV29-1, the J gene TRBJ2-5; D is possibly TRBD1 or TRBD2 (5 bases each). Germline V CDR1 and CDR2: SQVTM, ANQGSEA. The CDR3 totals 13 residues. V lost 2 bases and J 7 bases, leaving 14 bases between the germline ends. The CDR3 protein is CSVETGRWGTQYF. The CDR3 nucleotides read TGCAGCGTTGAAACGGGACGGTGGGGGACCCAGTACTTC.

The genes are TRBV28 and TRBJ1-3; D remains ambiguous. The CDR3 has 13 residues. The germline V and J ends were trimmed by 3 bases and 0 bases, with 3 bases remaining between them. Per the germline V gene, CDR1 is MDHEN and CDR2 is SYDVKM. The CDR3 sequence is CASSFLSGNTIYF. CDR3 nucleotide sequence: TGTGCCAGCAGTTTCCTCTCTGGAAACACCATATATTTT.

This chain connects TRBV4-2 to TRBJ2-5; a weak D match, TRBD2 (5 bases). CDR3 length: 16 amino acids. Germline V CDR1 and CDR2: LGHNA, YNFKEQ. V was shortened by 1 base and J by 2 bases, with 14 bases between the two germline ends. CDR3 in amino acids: CASSQVVSGGQETQYF. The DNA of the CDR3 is TGTGCCAGCAGCCAAGTTGTGTCCGGCGGGCAAGAGACCCAGTACTTC.

The CDR3, as DNA: TGTGCCAGCTCACCCCCGGGACTAGCGGGAGGTACCGGGGAGCTGTTTTTT. It encodes CASSPPGLAGGTGELFF. The rearrangement links TRBV18 to TRBJ2-2; 15 nucleotides line up with TRBD2. Losses at the gene ends were 3 bases for V and 5 bases for J; bases not matched to a gene: 4. CDR3 length: 17 residues. Per germline, CDR1 KGHSH and CDR2 LQKENI.

CDR3 coding DNA: TGTGCCAGCAGTGAAACAGGGGGCATCTATGGCTACACCTTC. It encodes CASSETGGIYGYTF. The V gene is TRBV6-1, the J gene TRBJ1-2; 9 bases line up with TRBD1. J was trimmed by 4 bases and V by 2 bases; bases with no gene match: 2. Germline V gene data show CDR1 as MNHNS and CDR2 as SASEGT. There are 14 residues in the CDR3.

CDR3 sequence: CASGPGTFYNSPLHF. CDR3 nucleotide sequence: TGCGCCAGCGGTCCCGGGACATTTTATAATTCACCCCTCCACTTT. The chain links TRBV5-1 to TRBJ1-6, with D maybe TRBD1 (6 bases). Trimming left V 7 bases short and J 4 bases short, with 15 bases between. Germline CDR1 SGHRS, CDR2 YFSETQ. The CDR3 spans 15 residues.